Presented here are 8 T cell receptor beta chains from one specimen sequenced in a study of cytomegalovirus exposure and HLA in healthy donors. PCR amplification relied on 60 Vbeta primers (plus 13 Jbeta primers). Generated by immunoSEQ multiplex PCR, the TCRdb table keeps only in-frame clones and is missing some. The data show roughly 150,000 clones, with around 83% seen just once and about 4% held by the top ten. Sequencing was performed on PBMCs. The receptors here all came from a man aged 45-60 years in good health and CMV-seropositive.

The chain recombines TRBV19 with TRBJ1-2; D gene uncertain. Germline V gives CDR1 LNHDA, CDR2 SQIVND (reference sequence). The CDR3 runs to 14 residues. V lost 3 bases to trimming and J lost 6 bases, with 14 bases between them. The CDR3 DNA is TGTGCCAGTAGTATGGGAGGTTCTCATCATGGCTACACCTTC. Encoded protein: CASSMGGSHHGYTF.

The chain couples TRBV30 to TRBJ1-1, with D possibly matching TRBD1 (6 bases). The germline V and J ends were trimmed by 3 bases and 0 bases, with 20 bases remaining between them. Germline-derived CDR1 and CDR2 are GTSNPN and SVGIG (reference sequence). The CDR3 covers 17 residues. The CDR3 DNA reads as TGTGCCTGGAGAGAATTGGAGCTTACAGGGCTGAACACTGAAGCTTTCTTT. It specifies CAWRELELTGLNTEAFF.

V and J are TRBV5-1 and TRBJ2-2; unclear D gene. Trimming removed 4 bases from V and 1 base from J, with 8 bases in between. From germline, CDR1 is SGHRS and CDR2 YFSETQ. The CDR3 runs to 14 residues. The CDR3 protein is CASSPAVNTGELFF. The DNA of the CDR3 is TGCGCCAGCAGCCCGGCGGTGAACACCGGGGAGCTGTTTTTT.

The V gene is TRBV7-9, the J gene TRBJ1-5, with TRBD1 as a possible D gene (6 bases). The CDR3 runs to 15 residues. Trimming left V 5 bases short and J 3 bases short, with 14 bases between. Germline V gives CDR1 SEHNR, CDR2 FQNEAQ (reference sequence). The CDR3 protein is CASSGTGQHNQPQHF. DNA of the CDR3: TGTGCCAGCAGCGGAACAGGACAGCACAATCAGCCCCAGCATTTT.

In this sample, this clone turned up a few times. CDR3: CASSFYRSTEAFF. CDR3 DNA sequence: TGTGCCAGCAGCTTTTACAGGAGCACTGAAGCTTTCTTT. This sequence joins TRBV5-6 and TRBJ1-1; perhaps TRBD1 as D (5 bases). Trimming shortened V by 2 bases and J by 4 bases, and 9 bases separated the two germline ends. From germline, CDR1 is SGHDT and CDR2 YYEEEE. The CDR3 has 13 amino acids.

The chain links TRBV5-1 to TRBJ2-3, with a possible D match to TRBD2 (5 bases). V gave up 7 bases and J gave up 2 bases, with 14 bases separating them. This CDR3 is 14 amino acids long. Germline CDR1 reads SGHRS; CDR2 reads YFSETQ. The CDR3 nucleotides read TGCGCCAGCTCCATTGGGGAGCCCACAGATACGCAGTATTTT. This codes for CASSIGEPTDTQYF.

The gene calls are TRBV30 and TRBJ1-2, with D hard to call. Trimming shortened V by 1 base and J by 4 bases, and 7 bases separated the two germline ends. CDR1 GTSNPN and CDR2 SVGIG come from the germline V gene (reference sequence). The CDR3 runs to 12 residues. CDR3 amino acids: CAWSGPFYGYTF. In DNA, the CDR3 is TGTGCCTGGAGTGGTCCTTTCTATGGCTACACCTTC. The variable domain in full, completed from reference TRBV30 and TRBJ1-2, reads SQTIHQWPATLVQPVGSPLSLECTVEGTSNPNLYWYRQAAGRGLQLLFYSVGIGQISSEVPQNLSASRPQDRQFILSSKKLLLSDSGFYLCAWSGPFYGYTFGSGTRLTVV.

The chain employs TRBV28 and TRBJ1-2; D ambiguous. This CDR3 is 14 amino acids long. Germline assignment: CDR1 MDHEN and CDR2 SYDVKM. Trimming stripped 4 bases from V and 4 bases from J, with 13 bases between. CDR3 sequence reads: CASSSLRGSYGYTF. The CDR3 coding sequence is TGTGCCAGCAGTTCCCTGAGAGGCAGCTATGGCTACACCTTC.